Following are 21 T cell receptor beta chains from one sample sequenced in a study of cytomegalovirus exposure and HLA in healthy donors. The PCR made use of 60 Vbeta and 13 Jbeta primers. Method: immunoSEQ multiplex PCR; TCRdb's copy keeps in-frame clones and lacks some. The ten most abundant clones cover 1.5% to 2% of a sample with around 34,000 clones. Sequencing was performed on PBMCs. These receptors were taken from a woman between 40 and 55 years old in good health and CMV-seropositive.

Points on this clone: Other DNA sequences in this specimen translate into the identical CDR3. This rearrangement joins TRBV6-6 to TRBJ2-1; 8 bases fit TRBD2. Germline V CDR1 and CDR2: MNHNY, SVGAGI (reference sequence). V lost 6 bases to trimming and J lost 7 bases; unmatched junction nucleotides: 14. The CDR3 consists of 16 residues. In nucleotides, the CDR3 is TGTGCCAGCAGCCGATCCGGGGGGGGCCCGGGAAATGAGCAGTTCTTC. As protein: CASSRSGGGPGNEQFF.

The chain uses TRBV28 and TRBJ2-7; no clear D. The V gene lost 6 bases and the J gene lost 1 base, with 13 bases spanning the gap. Looked up from germline, CDR1 is MDHEN and CDR2 is SYDVKM. The CDR3 is 14 residues long. The CDR3 spells CASRPAGKSYEQYF. In nucleotides, the CDR3 is TGTGCCAGCAGACCTGCAGGAAAATCCTACGAGCAGTACTTC.

This chain connects TRBV7-8 to TRBJ2-7; 7 nucleotides agree with TRBD1. Trimming took 5 bases from V and 3 from J; bases not matched to a gene: 7. The germline V gene encodes CDR1 SGHVS and CDR2 FQNEAQ. The CDR3 loop spans 14 amino acids. CDR3 in DNA: TGTGCCAGCAGCCCGGGGACAGCAGACTACGAGCAGTACTTC. This codes for CASSPGTADYEQYF.

The chain recombines TRBV4-2 with TRBJ2-3; D may be TRBD2 (5 bases). The germline gives CDR1 LGHNA, CDR2 YNFKEQ. The V end was cut by 1 base, the J end by 10 bases, with 12 bases between. The CDR3 runs 13 residues. The CDR3 region is CASSQGLADSQYF. CDR3 in DNA: TGTGCCAGCAGCCAAGGGCTAGCTGACTCGCAGTATTTT.

The chain links TRBV5-1 to TRBJ1-1, with D tentatively TRBD1 (5 bases). This CDR3 has 15 amino acids. Germline V gene sequence: CDR1 SGHRS, CDR2 YFSETQ. V gave up 0 bases and J gave up 1 base, with 10 bases separating them. The CDR3 coding sequence is TGCGCCAGCAGCTTGGCAGGGATGGGGAACACTGAAGCTTTCTTT. The encoded protein is CASSLAGMGNTEAFF.

The chain employs TRBV5-1 and TRBJ2-4, with a tentative D call TRBD1 (6 bases). This CDR3 spans 16 amino acids. With 4 bases removed from V and 0 bases from J, the gap between germline ends came to 14 bases. The V gene's germline CDR1 is SGHRS and CDR2 YFSETQ. The CDR3 DNA sequence: TGCGCCAGCAGCACGACAGGTACCCTAGCCAAAAACATTCAGTACTTC. Translation gives CASSTTGTLAKNIQYF. The full variable domain, in which reference TRBV5-1 and TRBJ2-4 provide the parts outside the CDR3, is KAGVTQTPRYLIKTRGQQVTLSCSPISGHRSVSWYQQTPGQGLQFLFEYFSETQRNKGNFPGRFSGRQFSNSRSEMNVSTLELGDSALYLCASSTTGTLAKNIQYFGAGTRLSVL.

The rearrangement links TRBV23-1 to TRBJ2-7, with D maybe TRBD2 (5 bases). TRBV23-1 is an open reading frame whose function is uncertain. The CDR3 loop spans 12 amino acids. Trimming took 7 bases from V and 9 from J, leaving 16 bases between them. The CDR3 is CASNLGASAQYF. CDR3 sequence (DNA): TGCGCCAGCAACTTGGGAGCGTCGGCGCAGTACTTC.

The V call is TRBV11-2, the J call TRBJ2-2; TRBD1 is a possible D gene (5 bases). The germline gives CDR1 SGHAT, CDR2 FQNNGV. Trimming removed 1 base from V and 0 bases from J, with 9 bases in between. CDR3 length: 16 residues. CDR3 residues: CASSLVNRPNTGELFF. The CDR3 DNA follows: TGTGCCAGCAGCTTAGTTAACAGGCCGAACACCGGGGAGCTGTTTTTT.

The rearrangement links TRBV7-3 to TRBJ2-1; 10 bases map to TRBD2. CDR1 and CDR2 (germline): SGHTA, FQGTGA. Germline trimming cut 4 bases from V and 7 bases from J; bases unmatched to any gene: 7. The CDR3 consists of 15 residues. The CDR3 region is CASSSSGGALNEQFF. The CDR3, as DNA: TGTGCCAGCAGCTCGAGCGGGGGGGCGTTGAATGAGCAGTTCTTC.

This chain uses TRBV5-4 with TRBJ2-2, with D perhaps matching TRBD1 (8 bases). This CDR3 has 15 amino acids. The V end was cut by 4 bases, the J end by 6 bases, with 16 bases between. From germline, CDR1 is SGHNT and CDR2 YYREEE (reference sequence). CDR3 sequence: CASSHRGGFPGELFF. CDR3 in DNA: TGTGCCAGCAGCCACAGGGGGGGGTTCCCCGGGGAGCTGTTTTTT.

The CDR3 DNA follows: TGTGCCTGGAACCGGGACACGACCTACGAGCAGTACTTC. It encodes CAWNRDTTYEQYF. The rearrangement links TRBV30 to TRBJ2-7, with D possibly matching TRBD1 (6 bases). Germline V lookup: CDR1 GTSNPN, CDR2 SVGIG (reference sequence). The length of the CDR3 is 13 residues. V lost 4 bases, J lost 2 bases, and 12 bases lay in between. The full variable domain, in which reference TRBV30 and TRBJ2-7 provide the parts outside the CDR3, is SQTIHQWPATLVQPVGSPLSLECTVEGTSNPNLYWYRQAAGRGLQLLFYSVGIGQISSEVPQNLSASRPQDRQFILSSKKLLLSDSGFYLCAWNRDTTYEQYFGPGTRLTVT.

This chain connects TRBV6-6 to TRBJ1-2; TRBD1 matches 9 bases. In germline, CDR1 is MNHNY, CDR2 SVGAGI (reference sequence). V shed 6 bases and J 0 bases; nucleotides not matched to a gene: 5. The CDR3 loop spans 15 amino acids. The CDR3 nucleotides read TGTGCCAGCAGAGGGACAGGGAACTCTAACTATGGCTACACCTTC. Translation gives CASRGTGNSNYGYTF.

V usage is TRBV9 and J usage is TRBJ1-4; TRBD1 agrees at 10 bases. The germline V gene encodes CDR1 SGDLS and CDR2 YYNGEE. The ends lost 3 bases at V and 10 bases at J; junction bases unmatched: 6. This CDR3 is built from 14 residues. The DNA of the CDR3 is TGTGCCAGCAGCGCGACAGGGGGCGCGGGAAAACTGTTTTTT. Its protein product is CASSATGGAGKLFF.

CDR3 bases: TGTGCCAGCAGTCTAGACAGGGTTTATACAGATACGCAGTATTTT. Its protein product is CASSLDRVYTDTQYF. The rearrangement links TRBV6-1 to TRBJ2-3, with TRBD1 matching over 7 bases. CDR1 and CDR2 from the germline V gene are MNHNS and SASEGT. Trimming at V came to 5 bases and at J to 3 bases, leaving 8 bases not matched to a gene. The CDR3 has 15 residues.

This chain joins TRBV5-1 and TRBJ2-5, with TRBD2 matching over 13 bases. Germline V gene lookup returns CDR1 SGHRS and CDR2 YFSETQ. CDR3 length: 16 residues. The junction had 9 bases not matched to a gene; V was cut back by 5 bases and J by 5 bases. The CDR3 is CASRYGLAGVGETQYF. The DNA of the CDR3 is TGCGCCAGCAGATACGGACTAGCGGGAGTTGGGGAGACCCAGTACTTC. Based on the CDR3 plus reference TRBV5-1 and TRBJ2-5, the full variable domain is KAGVTQTPRYLIKTRGQQVTLSCSPISGHRSVSWYQQTPGQGLQFLFEYFSETQRNKGNFPGRFSGRQFSNSRSEMNVSTLELGDSALYLCASRYGLAGVGETQYFGPGTRLLVL.

The chain links TRBV27 to TRBJ1-1; 9 nucleotides agree with TRBD1. The CDR3 consists of 11 residues. Germline V gene sequence: CDR1 MNHEY, CDR2 SMNVEV (reference sequence). With V trimmed by 8 bases and J by 10 bases, 5 bases remained unmatched. As DNA, the CDR3 is TGTGCCAGCGGGACGGGACAGGGAGCTTTCTTT. It specifies CASGTGQGAFF.

The chain combines TRBV30 with TRBJ1-5, with D perhaps matching TRBD1 (6 bases). This CDR3 has 13 amino acids. V lost 5 bases and J 6 bases, leaving 14 bases between the germline ends. Germline V gene data show CDR1 as GTSNPN and CDR2 as SVGIG (reference sequence). CDR3 sequence reads: CAWSTGTGQPQHF. The CDR3 coding sequence is TGTGCCTGGTCTACAGGGACGGGTCAGCCCCAGCATTTT.

The gene calls are TRBV12-5 and TRBJ2-7; 12 bases align to TRBD2. CDR1 is LGHNT and CDR2 is FRNRAP in the germline V gene. V shed 5 bases, J shed 4 bases, and the junction held 24 bases outside the gene matches. The CDR3 totals 21 residues. Here the CDR3 reads CASGLPRHRLAGGPSLYEQYF. For the CDR3, the DNA is TGTGCTAGTGGTCTCCCCCGACATCGGCTAGCGGGAGGGCCTTCGCTGTACGAGCAGTACTTC.

The chain employs TRBV4-3 and TRBJ1-5; D remains ambiguous. V shed 0 bases and J shed 3 bases, with 15 bases lying between them. The CDR3 loop spans 17 amino acids. The germline gives CDR1 LGHNA, CDR2 YSLEER. The CDR3 nucleotides read TGCGCCAGCAGCCAAGAGGGCAGACCGCCCTTCAATCAGCCCCAGCATTTT. Protein: CASSQEGRPPFNQPQHF.

The chain carries TRBV6-1 and TRBJ2-2; 11 bases line up with TRBD2. Looked up from germline, CDR1 is MNHNS and CDR2 is SASEGT. This CDR3 has 15 residues. V dropped 6 bases and J dropped 6; count of bases not matched to a gene: 6. Here the CDR3 reads CASRLAGVAAGELFF. The CDR3 DNA follows: TGTGCCAGCAGACTAGCGGGAGTGGCGGCCGGGGAGCTGTTTTTT.

The chain combines TRBV28 with TRBJ1-5, with unresolved D. This CDR3 is built from 14 residues. Germline-derived CDR1 and CDR2 are MDHEN and SYDVKM. V lost 5 bases to trimming and J lost 0 bases, with 8 bases between them. CDR3 sequence reads: CASSLEISNQPQHF. The DNA of the CDR3 is TGTGCCAGCAGTCTGGAGATTAGCAATCAGCCCCAGCATTTT.